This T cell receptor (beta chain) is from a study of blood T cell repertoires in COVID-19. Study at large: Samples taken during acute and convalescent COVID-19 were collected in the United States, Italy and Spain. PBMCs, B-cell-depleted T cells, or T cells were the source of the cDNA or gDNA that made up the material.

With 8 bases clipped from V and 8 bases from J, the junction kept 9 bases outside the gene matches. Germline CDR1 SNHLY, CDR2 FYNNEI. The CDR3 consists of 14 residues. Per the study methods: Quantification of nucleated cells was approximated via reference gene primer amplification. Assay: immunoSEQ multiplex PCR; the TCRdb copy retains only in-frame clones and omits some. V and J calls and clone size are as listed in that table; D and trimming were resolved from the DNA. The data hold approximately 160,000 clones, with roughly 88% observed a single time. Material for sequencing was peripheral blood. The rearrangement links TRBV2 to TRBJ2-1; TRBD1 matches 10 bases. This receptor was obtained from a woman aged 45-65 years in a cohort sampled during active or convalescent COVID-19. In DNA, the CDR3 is TGTGCCAGCGGACAGGGGGGCCCTATGGATGAGCAGTTCTTC. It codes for CASGQGGPMDEQFF.